What follows is one TCR beta chain and its context. These data belong to a study of CD4+ T cells in melanoma. Clones were sequenced by immunoSEQ multiplex PCR, and TCRdb holds only the in-frame ones, with some missing. The data contain about 21,000 clones, roughly 78% of them singletons. The CDR3 loop spans 10 amino acids. CDR1 is MNHEY and CDR2 is SVGAGI in the germline V gene. V was pared by 10 bases and J by 7 bases, with 10 bases between. The source of this sequence is a human donor with melanoma. This rearrangement joins TRBV6-5 to TRBJ1-1, with D hard to call. The CDR3 sequence is CANDRFEAFF. The CDR3 region has the DNA TGTGCCAACGACCGCTTTGAAGCTTTCTTT.